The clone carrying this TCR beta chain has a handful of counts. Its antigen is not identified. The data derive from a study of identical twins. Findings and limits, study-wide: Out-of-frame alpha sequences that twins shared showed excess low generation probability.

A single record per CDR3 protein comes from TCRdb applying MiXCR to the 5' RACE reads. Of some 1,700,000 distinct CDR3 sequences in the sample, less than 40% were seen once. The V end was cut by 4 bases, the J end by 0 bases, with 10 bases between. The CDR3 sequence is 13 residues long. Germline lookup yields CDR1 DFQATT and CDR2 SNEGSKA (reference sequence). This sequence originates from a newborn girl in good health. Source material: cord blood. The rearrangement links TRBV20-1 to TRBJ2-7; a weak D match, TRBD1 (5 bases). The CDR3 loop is CSATLRDSYEQYF. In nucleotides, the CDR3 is TGCAGTGCTACCCTCAGGGACTCCTACGAGCAGTACTTC.